Listed here are 10 T cell receptor beta chains from one sample, sequenced in a study of blood T cell repertoires in COVID-19. Clones were read by immunoSEQ multiplex PCR, and TCRdb kept only the in-frame ones, dropping some. In the table there are approximately 200,000 clones, around 85% of which are singletons. The sequencing sample was made of peripheral blood. These receptors all come from a person between 70 and 80 years old with COVID-19, enrolled during active disease.

V and J are TRBV14 and TRBJ1-1; D unresolved. Germline lookup yields CDR1 SGHDN and CDR2 FVKESK. V shed 2 bases and J shed 1 base, with 8 bases lying between them. The CDR3 loop spans 14 amino acids. Here the CDR3 reads CASSQRVKNTEAFF. CDR3 sequence (DNA): TGTGCCAGCAGCCAACGCGTAAAGAACACTGAAGCTTTCTTT.

V usage is TRBV6-1 and J usage is TRBJ1-5; no reliable D call. Trimming pared 2 bases from V and 1 base from J, leaving 3 bases between. CDR1 and CDR2 (germline): MNHNS, SASEGT. This CDR3 is built from 13 residues. The CDR3 DNA sequence: TGTGCCAGCAGTGAACAAAGCAATCAGCCCCAGCATTTT. Protein product: CASSEQSNQPQHF.

The chain has TRBV19 and TRBJ1-5; TRBD1 matches 7 bases. V was pared by 4 bases and J by 3 bases, with 6 bases of the junction left unmatched. The CDR3 sequence is 15 residues long. Germline values: CDR1 LNHDA, CDR2 SQIVND (reference sequence). The CDR3 protein is CASSTTGRANQPQHF. The CDR3 DNA is TGTGCCAGTAGTACGACAGGGCGGGCCAATCAGCCCCAGCATTTT.

The chain carries TRBV4-2 and TRBJ1-4; D remains unclear. The ends were cut back, 0 bases at V and 5 bases at J, with 7 bases in the middle. CDR1 and CDR2 (germline): LGHNA, YNFKEQ. The CDR3 contains 14 residues. For the CDR3, the DNA is TGTGCCAGCAGCCAAGATACGGGGAATGAAAAACTGTTTTTT. Protein sequence: CASSQDTGNEKLFF.

The DNA for the CDR3 is TGTGCCAGCAGTCAGGGACTAGCCGGGAACTCCTACGAGCAGTACTTC. Protein sequence: CASSQGLAGNSYEQYF. The chain is built from TRBV28 and TRBJ2-7, with 9 bases fitting TRBD2. V gave up 5 bases and J gave up 0 bases; unmatched junction bases: 8. Looked up from germline, CDR1 is MDHEN and CDR2 is SYDVKM. The CDR3 has 16 residues.

V gene TRBV6-2 or TRBV6-3 combines with J gene TRBJ2-2, with 12 bases that match TRBD1. From germline, CDR1 is MNHEY and CDR2 SVGEGT. J was trimmed by 6 bases and V by 5 bases; bases with no gene match: 10. The CDR3 covers 17 residues. Here the CDR3 DNA reads TGTGCCAGCAGTAATTCACCGGGACAGGGGGCCGCCGGGGAGCTGTTTTTT. This sequence encodes CASSNSPGQGAAGELFF.

The chain carries TRBV27 and TRBJ2-7; TRBD1 is a possible D gene (5 bases). CDR1 and CDR2 (germline): MNHEY, SMNVEV (reference sequence). Deletions cut 5 bases from V and 1 base from J, with 12 bases between. The CDR3 sequence is 14 residues long. CDR3: CASSKLDSSYEQYF. In DNA form, the CDR3 reads TGTGCCAGCAGTAAATTAGACAGTTCCTACGAGCAGTACTTC.

The chain uses TRBV23-1 and TRBJ1-3; TRBD1 is a possible D gene (5 bases). TRBV23-1 is an ORF; its function is uncertain. The V end lost 4 bases, the J end lost 7 bases, and 14 bases lay between the germline ends. This CDR3 is built from 14 residues. DNA of the CDR3: TGCGCCAGCAGTCCTCCGGGAGGGGCCAACACCATATATTTT. It encodes CASSPPGGANTIYF.

The chain has TRBV9 and TRBJ2-2, with TRBD2 matching over 10 bases. J was trimmed by 0 bases and V by 4 bases; bases with no gene match: 3. This CDR3 is 16 amino acids long. Germline values: CDR1 SGDLS, CDR2 YYNGEE. CDR3: CASSLGLATNTGELFF. As DNA, the CDR3 is TGTGCCAGCAGCCTGGGACTAGCGACGAACACCGGGGAGCTGTTTTTT. Full variable domain (missing parts from reference TRBV9 and TRBJ2-2): DSGVTQTPKHLITATGQRVTLRCSPRSGDLSVYWYQQSLDQGLQFLIQYYNGEERAKGNILERFSAQQFPDLHSELNLSSLELGDSALYFCASSLGLATNTGELFFGEGSRLTVL.

V gene TRBV18 combines with J gene TRBJ1-4, with D uncertain. The V end was cut by 3 bases, the J end by 6 bases, with 8 bases between. CDR1 KGHSH and CDR2 LQKENI come from the germline V gene. CDR3 length: 13 amino acids. The CDR3 bases are TGTGCCAGCTCACCGAGCGCGGATGAAAAACTGTTTTTT. It yields the protein CASSPSADEKLFF.